These T cell receptor beta chains were read from a single sample in a study of CD8 T cells in ankylosing spondylitis. In TCRdb, the 5' RACE reads were re-called with MiXCR into one record per CDR3 protein. The sample shows roughly 230,000 distinct CDR3 sequences, roughly a tenth of them seen only once. Sequenced input: blood, either unsorted or a sorted T cell fraction (not recorded which). These receptors came from a male donor with ankylosing spondylitis or in good health (not recorded which). CDR3s include the opening cysteine and the closing phenylalanine or tryptophan. The D gene is left open where the match is weak. Clone size is stated in some rows and not others, as once, few, many or a class when expanded.

TGTGCCAGCAGCATTGACTCTGGAAACACCATATATTTT | CASSIDSGNTIYF | TRBJ1-3 | many | TRBV7-2 | -
TGCGCCAGCAGCTTGGTTGGGGGACCGTCCTACGAGCAGTACTTC | CASSLVGGPSYEQYF | TRBJ2-7 | many | TRBV5-1 | -
TGTGTCAGCAGTCCGGACAGAAATAATGAAAAACTGTTTTTT | CVSSPDRNNEKLFF | TRBJ1-4 | - | TRBV6-1 | -
TGCGCCAGCAGCGTAGGACCCGACACTGAAGCTTTCTTT | CASSVGPDTEAFF | TRBJ1-1 | - | TRBV10-1 | -
TGCGCCAGCAGAGCGGACAGGGGCGGTGGTGAAAAACTGTTTTTT | CASRADRGGGEKLFF | TRBJ1-4 | many | TRBV5-1 | TRBD1
TGTGCCTGGAGGTCCAACACTGAAGCTTTCTTT | CAWRSNTEAFF | TRBJ1-1 | many | TRBV30 | -
TGTGCCAGCACTTCGGGAGGGAACTATGGCTACACCTTC | CASTSGGNYGYTF | TRBJ1-2 | many | TRBV6-5 | -
TGTGCCAGCAGCTTAATTGAGCGATTCCACAATGAGCAGTTCTTC | CASSLIERFHNEQFF | TRBJ2-1 | many | TRBV7-9 | -
TGTGCCTGGGCCCCGGGGGGGGCCTATGGCTACACCTTC | CAWAPGGAYGYTF | TRBJ1-2 | few | TRBV30 | -
TGTGCCAGCAGAGGGACTGGGGCCAACGTCCTGACTTTC | CASRGTGANVLTF | TRBJ2-6 | many | TRBV27 | -
TGTGCCAGCAGTGAAGCGACAAACAATGAGCAGTTCTTC | CASSEATNNEQFF | TRBJ2-1 | few | TRBV6-1 | -
TGTGCCAGCAGTGAAGGACGGAACACTGAAGCTTTCTTT | CASSEGRNTEAFF | TRBJ1-1 | many | TRBV2 | -
TGTGCCAGCAGCTCTGGGACAGGGACCTACGAGCAGTACTTC | CASSSGTGTYEQYF | TRBJ2-7 | many | TRBV7-9 | TRBD1
TGTGCCAGCAGTCCAGGGTTAACTGGGGCCAACGTCCTGACTTTC | CASSPGLTGANVLTF | TRBJ2-6 | few | TRBV12-3/TRBV12-4 | -
TGTGCCAGCTCACCGACAGGGATGGACACTGAAGCTTTCTTT | CASSPTGMDTEAFF | TRBJ1-1 | many | TRBV18 | TRBD1
TGTGCCAGCAGCCCCGGGACAGGGGGCTGGACCGGGGAGCTGTTTTTT | CASSPGTGGWTGELFF | TRBJ2-2 | many | TRBV7-7 | TRBD1
TGTGCCATCAGTAGTACAGGGAACACTGAAGCTTTCTTT | CAISSTGNTEAFF | TRBJ1-1 | many | TRBV10-3 | -
TGCGCCAGCAGCCAGGGGGCGAGCGCAGATACGCAGTATTTT | CASSQGASADTQYF | TRBJ2-3 | - | TRBV4-1 | -
TGTGCCAGCAGCTTAGGAGACCCCTTCACCTCCTACGAGCAGTACTTC | CASSLGDPFTSYEQYF | TRBJ2-7 | few | TRBV7-6 | -
TGTGCCAGCAGCCAAGAACGGAGGCTGGTTAATTCACCCCTCCACTTT | CASSQERRLVNSPLHF | TRBJ1-6 | few | TRBV4-2 | -